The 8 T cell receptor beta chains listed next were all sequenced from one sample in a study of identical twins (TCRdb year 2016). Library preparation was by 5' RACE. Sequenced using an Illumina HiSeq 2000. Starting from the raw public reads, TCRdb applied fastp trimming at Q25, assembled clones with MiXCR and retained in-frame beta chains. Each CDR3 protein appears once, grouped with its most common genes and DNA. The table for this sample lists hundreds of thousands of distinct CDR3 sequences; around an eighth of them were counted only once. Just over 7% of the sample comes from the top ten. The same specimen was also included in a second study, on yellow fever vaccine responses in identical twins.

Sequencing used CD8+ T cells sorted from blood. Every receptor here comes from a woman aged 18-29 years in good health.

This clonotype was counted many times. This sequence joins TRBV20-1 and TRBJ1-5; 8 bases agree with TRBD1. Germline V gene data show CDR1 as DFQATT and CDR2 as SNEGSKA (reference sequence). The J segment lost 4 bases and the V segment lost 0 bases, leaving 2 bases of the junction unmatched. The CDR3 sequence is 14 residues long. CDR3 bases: TGCAGTGCTAGAGAGGACAGGGAAAATCAGCCCCAGCATTTT. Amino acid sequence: CSAREDRENQPQHF.

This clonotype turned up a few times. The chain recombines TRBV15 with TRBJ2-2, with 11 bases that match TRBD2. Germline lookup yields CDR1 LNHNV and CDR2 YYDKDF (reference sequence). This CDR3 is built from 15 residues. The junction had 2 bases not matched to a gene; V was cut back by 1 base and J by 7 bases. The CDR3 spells CATSRAGTSGGELFF. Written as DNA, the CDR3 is TGTGCCACCAGCAGAGCCGGGACTAGCGGCGGGGAGCTGTTTTTT.

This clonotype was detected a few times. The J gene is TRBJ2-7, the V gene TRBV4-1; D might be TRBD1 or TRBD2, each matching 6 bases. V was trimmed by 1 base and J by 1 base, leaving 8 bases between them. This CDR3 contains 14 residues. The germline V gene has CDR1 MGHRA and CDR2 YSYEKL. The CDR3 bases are TGCGCCAGCAGCCAAGTAGGGGGGTCCTACGAGCAGTACTTC. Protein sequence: CASSQVGGSYEQYF.

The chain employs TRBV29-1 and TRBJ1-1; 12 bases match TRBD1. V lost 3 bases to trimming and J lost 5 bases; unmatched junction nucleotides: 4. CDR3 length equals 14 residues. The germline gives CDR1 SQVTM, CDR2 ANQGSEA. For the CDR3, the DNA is TGCAGCGTTGAGGGACAGGGGGCGAGGACTGAAGCTTTCTTT. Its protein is CSVEGQGARTEAFF.

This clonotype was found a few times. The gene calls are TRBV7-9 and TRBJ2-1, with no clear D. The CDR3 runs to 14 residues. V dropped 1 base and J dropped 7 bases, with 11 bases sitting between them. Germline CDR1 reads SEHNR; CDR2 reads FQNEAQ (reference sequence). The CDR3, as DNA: TGTGCCAGCAGCTTAGTACGAAGATTAAATGAGCAGTTCTTC. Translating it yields CASSLVRRLNEQFF.

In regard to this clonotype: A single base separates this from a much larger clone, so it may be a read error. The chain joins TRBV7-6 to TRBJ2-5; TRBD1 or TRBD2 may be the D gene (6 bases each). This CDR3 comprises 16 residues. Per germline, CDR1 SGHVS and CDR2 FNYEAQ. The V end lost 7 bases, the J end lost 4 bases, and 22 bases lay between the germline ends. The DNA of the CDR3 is TGTGCCAGCACCTACGAATACGGGGGCCCCCGAGAGACCCAGTACTTC. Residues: CASTYEYGGPRETQYF. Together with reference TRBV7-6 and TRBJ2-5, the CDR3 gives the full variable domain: GAGVSQSPRYKVTKRGQDVALRCDPISGHVSLYWYRQALGQGPEFLTYFNYEAQQDKSGLPNDRFSAERPEGSISTLTIQRTEQRDSAMYRCASTYEYGGPRETQYFGPGTRLLVL.

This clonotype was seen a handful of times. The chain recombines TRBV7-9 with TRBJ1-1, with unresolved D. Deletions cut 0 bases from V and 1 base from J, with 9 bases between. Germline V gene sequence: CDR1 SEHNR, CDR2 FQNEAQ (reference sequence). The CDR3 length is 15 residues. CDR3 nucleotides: TGTGCCAGCAGCTTAGCACTCTTTGCGAACACTGAAGCTTTCTTT. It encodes CASSLALFANTEAFF.

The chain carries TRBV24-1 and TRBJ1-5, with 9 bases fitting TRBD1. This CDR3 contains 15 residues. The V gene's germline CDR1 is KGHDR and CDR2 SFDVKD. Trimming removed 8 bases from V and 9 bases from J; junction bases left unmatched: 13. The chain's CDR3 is CATIPGQGSSGPQHF. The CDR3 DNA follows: TGTGCCACCATTCCGGGACAGGGCAGTTCTGGGCCCCAGCATTTT.